The source of this T cell receptor (beta chain) is a study of CD8 T cells in ankylosing spondylitis. Study observations and caveats: A subset of motif variants has previously been described in the synovial fluid and blood of reactive arthritis. Clones tied to disease were said to be significantly enriched in matched ankylosing spondylitis synovial fluid.

At least ten counts were recorded for this clonotype. Its antigen is not known. V lost 7 bases and J 3 bases, leaving 21 bases between the germline ends. Germline V gene lookup returns CDR1 MNHNS and CDR2 SASEGT. This CDR3 is built from 17 residues. Each TCR beta library was made by quantitative 5'-RACE that incorporated molecular barcodes. TCRdb re-analysed the 5' RACE reads in MiXCR, keeping a single row per CDR3 protein. The repertoire holds about 250,000 distinct CDR3 sequences, roughly a tenth seen once, with 2% to 3% in the top ten. Source material: blood, either unsorted or a sorted T cell fraction (not recorded which). This sequence originates from a male donor with ankylosing spondylitis or in good health (not recorded which). This rearrangement joins TRBV6-1 to TRBJ2-2; D possibly corresponds to TRBD2 (5 bases). The chain's CDR3 is CASIPYIDYQDTGELFF. The CDR3 bases are TGTGCCAGCATTCCTTATATCGACTACCAGGACACCGGGGAGCTGTTTTTT.